The 28 T cell receptor beta chains in this list originate from one sample, sequenced in a study of blood T cell repertoires in COVID-19. Profiled with immunoSEQ multiplex PCR; TCRdb holds only in-frame clones, not every one. Of roughly 97,000 clones detected, around three quarters appear once; the ten largest clones hold roughly 7.3%. The sample consisted of peripheral blood. These TCRs come from a man aged 65 to 85 with acute or convalescent COVID-19.

The J gene is TRBJ1-6, the V gene TRBV6-6; 8 bases agree with TRBD1. Losses at the gene ends were 3 bases for V and 8 bases for J; bases not matched to a gene: 9. This CDR3 is built from 16 residues. The germline CDR1 and CDR2 sequences are MNHNY and SVGAGI (reference sequence). CDR3 protein: CASSYPDRGRYSPLHF. The CDR3, as DNA: TGTGCCAGCAGTTATCCTGACAGGGGTCGTTATTCACCCCTCCACTTT.

For the CDR3, the DNA is TGCGCCAGCAGCTTGGGGGAGGGGCAGAGGACTGAAGCTTTCTTT. It encodes CASSLGEGQRTEAFF. This chain links TRBV5-1 with TRBJ1-1; maybe TRBD1 (5 bases). CDR1 SGHRS and CDR2 YFSETQ come from the germline V gene. The V end lost 0 bases, the J end lost 5 bases, and 14 bases lay between the germline ends. The CDR3 consists of 15 residues.

V is TRBV7-2 and J is TRBJ2-3, with 8 bases fitting TRBD1. V trimming: 2 bases; J trimming: 7 bases; junction bases outside the gene matches: 8. Germline V lookup: CDR1 SGHTA, CDR2 FQGNSA. This CDR3 spans 15 amino acids. Written as DNA, the CDR3 is TGTGCCAGCAGCTTAAGAAGGACAGGGCAAAATACGCAGTATTTT. It encodes CASSLRRTGQNTQYF.

This clone was seen a few times. The rearrangement links TRBV7-8 to TRBJ1-5; 7 bases agree with TRBD1. The germline CDR1 and CDR2 sequences are SGHVS and FQNEAQ. V lost 5 bases and J lost 9; bases outside the gene matches: 7. The CDR3 is made up of 13 amino acids. This CDR3 is CASSRDRTGPQHF. The CDR3 coding sequence is TGTGCCAGCAGCCGAGACAGGACAGGGCCCCAGCATTTT. The full variable domain, with the rest looked up from reference TRBV7-8 and TRBJ1-5, is GAGVSQSPRYKVAKRGQDVALRCDPISGHVSLFWYQQALGQGPEFLTYFQNEAQLDKSGLPSDRFFAERPEGSVSTLKIQRTQQEDSAVYLCASSRDRTGPQHFGDGTRLSIL.

This chain connects TRBV2 to TRBJ2-1; 16 nucleotides align to TRBD2. The CDR3 loop spans 18 amino acids. The V and J ends lost 7 bases and 2 bases, in that order; junction bases with no gene match: 8. Germline CDR1 and CDR2: SNHLY and FYNNEI. CDR3: CASNPGTSGGAAYNEQFF. CDR3 bases: TGTGCCAGCAACCCCGGGACTAGCGGGGGGGCCGCCTACAATGAGCAGTTCTTC.

The J gene is TRBJ2-2, the V gene TRBV7-9; 9 bases map to TRBD1. Germline V gene lookup returns CDR1 SEHNR and CDR2 FQNEAQ (reference sequence). CDR3 length: 15 amino acids. V was clipped by 5 bases and J by 5 bases; unmatched bases: 6. CDR3 DNA sequence: TGTGCCAGCAGCCCGGGGGACAGGGTTACCGGGGAGCTGTTTTTT. Encoded protein: CASSPGDRVTGELFF.

The genes are TRBV18 and TRBJ1-2, with 7 bases identical to TRBD1. CDR1 is KGHSH, CDR2 LQKENI, per germline. The CDR3 loop spans 14 amino acids. Trimming removed 4 bases from V and 8 bases from J; junction bases left unmatched: 10. In DNA, the CDR3 is TGTGCCAGCTCACGGGACAGCGCTATCTCGGGCTACACCTTC. Translation: CASSRDSAISGYTF.

The chain uses TRBV19 and TRBJ1-6, with a tentative D call TRBD1 (5 bases). From germline, CDR1 is LNHDA and CDR2 SQIVND (reference sequence). Trimming pared 5 bases from V and 6 bases from J, leaving 11 bases between. The CDR3 has 14 amino acids. The CDR3 reads CASSPQAINSPLHF. The CDR3 DNA reads as TGTGCCAGTAGTCCACAGGCAATTAATTCACCCCTCCACTTT.

The chain couples TRBV3-1 (or the pseudogene TRBV3-2) to TRBJ1-6; TRBD1 matches at 7 bases. The CDR3 has 16 residues. J was trimmed by 14 bases and V by 4 bases; bases with no gene match: 17. Germline CDR1 reads LGHDT; CDR2 reads YNNKEL (reference sequence). CDR3 nucleotides: TGTGCCAGCAGCCCCGGGGCAGGGGGTCCGCGATTCACCCTCCACTTT. Translation: CASSPGAGGPRFTLHF.

This sequence joins TRBV5-1 and TRBJ2-2, with TRBD2 as a possible D gene (5 bases). CDR1 is SGHRS, CDR2 YFSETQ, per germline. CDR3 size: 15 residues. Trimming stripped 0 bases from V and 6 bases from J, with 12 bases between. In DNA form, the CDR3 reads TGCGCCAGCAGCTTGGTTTACGGGGTATCCGGGGAGCTGTTTTTT. Translating gives CASSLVYGVSGELFF.

This clone has just a few counts. V usage is TRBV19 and J usage is TRBJ1-5, with a tentative D call TRBD1 (6 bases). Deletions cut 5 bases from V and 2 bases from J, with 16 bases between. Per germline, CDR1 LNHDA and CDR2 SQIVND (reference sequence). The CDR3 has 16 amino acids. In DNA, the CDR3 is TGTGCCAGTAGTCAACAAGGGGGTTCAGGCAATCAGCCCCAGCATTTT. Encoded protein: CASSQQGGSGNQPQHF.

V usage is TRBV5-5 and J usage is TRBJ2-2, with 7 nucleotides matching TRBD1. Germline trimming cut 4 bases from V and 6 bases from J; bases unmatched to any gene: 6. This CDR3 has 14 residues. Germline CDR1 SGHKS, CDR2 YYEKEE (reference sequence). This CDR3 reads CASSRTGQAGELFF. Written as DNA, the CDR3 is TGTGCCAGCAGCAGGACAGGTCAGGCCGGGGAGCTGTTTTTT.

A note on this clone: At one end the junction does not follow the germline gene, possibly because of a read error. V is TRBV7-2 and J is TRBJ1-1, with D possibly being TRBD1 (5 bases). The CDR3 covers 13 residues. The germline gives CDR1 SGHTA, CDR2 FQGNSA. CDR3 protein: CASSLEGLPQCLF. The CDR3 nucleotides read TGTGCCAGCAGCTTAGAGGGACTTCCCCAATGCCTCTTT.

V and J are TRBV12-5 and TRBJ1-1; the D gene is possibly TRBD1 (6 bases). Per the germline V gene, CDR1 is LGHNT and CDR2 is FRNRAP. V lost 6 bases to trimming and J lost 1 base, with 6 bases between them. This CDR3 has 12 amino acids. The DNA of the CDR3 is TGTGCTAGTGGACAGGGGAACACTGAAGCTTTCTTT. Its protein is CASGQGNTEAFF.

DNA for the CDR3: TGTGCCAGTTCTTTACATAGCGGCTATGGCTACACCTTC. It is translated as CASSLHSGYGYTF. The chain employs TRBV19 and TRBJ1-2, with D unresolved. Deletions cut 8 bases from V and 4 bases from J, with 14 bases between. Germline V CDR1 and CDR2: LNHDA, SQIVND (reference sequence). This CDR3 spans 13 amino acids.

Worth noting for this clone: In the same sample, other DNA sequences code for this CDR3. J is TRBJ2-2 and V is TRBV7-3; 12 nucleotides line up with TRBD2. Losses at the gene ends were 2 bases for V and 4 bases for J; bases not matched to a gene: 5. This CDR3 has 17 amino acids. The germline CDR1 and CDR2 sequences are SGHTA and FQGTGA. The CDR3 loop reads CASSLLAGGPGTGELFF. The CDR3 bases are TGTGCCAGCAGCTTACTAGCGGGGGGGCCAGGCACCGGGGAGCTGTTTTTT.

The chain couples TRBV7-2 to TRBJ2-7, with 9 bases lining up with TRBD1. V shed 4 bases, J shed 0 bases, and the junction held 4 bases outside the gene matches. Germline V gene sequence: CDR1 SGHTA, CDR2 FQGNSA. The CDR3 is 15 residues long. The DNA of the CDR3 is TGTGCCAGCAGCTCAGGACAGGGGAGCTCCTACGAGCAGTACGTC. Its translation is CASSSGQGSSYEQYV.

The count of this clone is one. The chain uses TRBV5-5 and TRBJ2-2; 8 bases agree with TRBD1. V dropped 3 bases and J dropped 5; count of bases not matched to a gene: 15. In germline, CDR1 is SGHKS, CDR2 YYEKEE (reference sequence). The CDR3 is made up of 18 amino acids. Here the CDR3 DNA reads TGTGCCAGCAGCTCACGCAGCATAGACAGGGGAGGTACCGGGGAGCTGTTTTTT. It yields the protein CASSSRSIDRGGTGELFF.

V gene TRBV10-2 combines with J gene TRBJ2-7, with 7 bases identical to TRBD1. J gave up 2 bases and V 2 bases, and 9 bases lay outside the gene matches. CDR3 size: 16 residues. From germline, CDR1 is WSHSY and CDR2 SAAADI. The CDR3 spells CASSELTGNRPYEQYV. The DNA for the CDR3 is TGCGCCAGCAGTGAGCTGACAGGGAACCGACCCTACGAGCAGTACGTC.

The chain employs TRBV24-1 and TRBJ2-7, with a tentative D call TRBD1 (6 bases). This CDR3 is 16 amino acids long. The germline V gene encodes CDR1 KGHDR and CDR2 SFDVKD. V was shortened by 3 bases and J by 4 bases, with 18 bases between the two germline ends. The CDR3 protein is CATSDARTGSGYEQYF. The CDR3 nucleotides read TGTGCCACCAGTGATGCTAGAACAGGGTCGGGTTACGAGCAGTACTTC.

This clone was observed a single time. J is TRBJ1-2 and V is TRBV5-6, with D possibly being TRBD1 (6 bases). The CDR3 has 13 residues. Trimming removed 4 bases from V and 5 bases from J, with 12 bases in between. Looked up from germline, CDR1 is SGHDT and CDR2 is YYEEEE. CDR3 sequence: CASSQTGPYGYTF. The CDR3 nucleotides read TGTGCCAGCAGCCAAACAGGGCCTTATGGCTACACCTTC.

The chain is built from TRBV27 and TRBJ1-1; 8 nucleotides align to TRBD1. Trimming took 3 bases from V and 7 from J; bases not matched to a gene: 10. CDR3 length: 15 residues. CDR1 and CDR2 from the germline V gene are MNHEY and SMNVEV (reference sequence). The CDR3 nucleotides are TGTGCCAGCAGTTTCTCACAGGGGGGAAAGGGTGAAGCTTTCTTT. Translation: CASSFSQGGKGEAFF.

This sequence joins TRBV9 and TRBJ1-2; tentatively, D is TRBD1 (5 bases). Trimming removed 4 bases at V and 0 bases at J, with 13 bases between. The CDR3 covers 15 residues. Germline loops: CDR1 SGDLS, CDR2 YYNGEE. The CDR3 DNA sequence: TGTGCCAGCAGCAGAGACGGGGGAGCTAACTATGGCTACACCTTC. This gives the protein CASSRDGGANYGYTF.

The gene calls are TRBV10-3 and TRBJ2-1, with a possible D match to TRBD2 (5 bases). The CDR3 covers 14 residues. The V and J ends lost 2 bases and 6 bases respectively, with 11 bases between them. Germline lookup yields CDR1 ENHRY and CDR2 SYGVKD. As DNA, the CDR3 is TGTGCCATCAGTGAGAGCGGCACGGGCAATGAGCAGTTCTTC. It encodes CAISESGTGNEQFF.

This clone was picked up a small number of times. The gene calls are TRBV7-2 and TRBJ1-1; D may be TRBD1 (6 bases). This CDR3 contains 13 residues. Germline CDR1 is SGHTA and CDR2 is FQGNSA. V lost 1 base to trimming and J lost 5 bases, with 8 bases between them. The CDR3: CASSLEGVTEAFF. The CDR3 nucleotides are TGTGCCAGCAGCTTAGAGGGGGTGACTGAAGCTTTCTTT.

The chain couples TRBV5-3 to TRBJ2-7; 14 bases are shared with TRBD2. TRBV5-3 is labeled an ORF, and its function is uncertain. The CDR3 sequence is 18 residues long. Losses at the gene ends were 5 bases for V and 0 bases for J; bases not matched to a gene: 10. CDR3 sequence reads: CARRFSGTSGSRSYEQYF. DNA for the CDR3: TGTGCCAGAAGGTTTTCCGGGACTAGCGGGAGCCGCTCCTACGAGCAGTACTTC.

This clone is large in the sample. The gene calls are TRBV19 and TRBJ2-1; D is possibly TRBD2 (6 bases). This CDR3 is built from 16 residues. CDR1 is LNHDA and CDR2 is SQIVND in the germline V gene (reference sequence). Trimming cost V 1 base and J 6 bases, with 16 bases left between them. CDR3 loop: CASSIGLGTQGNEQFF. In DNA form, the CDR3 reads TGTGCCAGTAGTATAGGGCTTGGGACTCAGGGCAATGAGCAGTTCTTC. Full variable domain (rest looked up from reference TRBV19 and TRBJ2-1): DGGITQSPKYLFRKEGQNVTLSCEQNLNHDAMYWYRQDPGQGLRLIYYSQIVNDFQKGDIAEGYSVSREKKESFPLTVTSAQKNPTAFYLCASSIGLGTQGNEQFFGPGTRLTVL.

This chain links TRBV6-6 with TRBJ1-5, with TRBD1 matching over 9 bases. CDR1 and CDR2 (germline): MNHNY, SVGAGI (reference sequence). Trimming cost V 6 bases and J 7 bases; bases outside gene matches: 16. The CDR3 consists of 17 residues. This chain's CDR3 is CASSRKEQGAQGQPQHF. CDR3 DNA: TGTGCCAGCAGCCGAAAAGAACAGGGGGCGCAGGGACAGCCCCAGCATTTT.